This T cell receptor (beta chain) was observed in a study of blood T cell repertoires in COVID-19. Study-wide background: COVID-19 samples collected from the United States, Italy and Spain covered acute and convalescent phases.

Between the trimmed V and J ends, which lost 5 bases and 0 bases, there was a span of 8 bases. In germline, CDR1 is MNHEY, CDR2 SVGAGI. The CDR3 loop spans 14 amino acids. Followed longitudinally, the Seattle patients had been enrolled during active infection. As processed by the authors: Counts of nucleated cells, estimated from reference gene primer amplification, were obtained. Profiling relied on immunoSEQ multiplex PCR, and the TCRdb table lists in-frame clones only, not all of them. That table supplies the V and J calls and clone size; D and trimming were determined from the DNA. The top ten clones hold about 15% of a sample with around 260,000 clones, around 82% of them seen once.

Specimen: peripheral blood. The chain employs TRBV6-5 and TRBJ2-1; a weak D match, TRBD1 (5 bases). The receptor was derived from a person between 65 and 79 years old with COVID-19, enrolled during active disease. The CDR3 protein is CASSPGYSYNEQFF. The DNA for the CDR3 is TGTGCCAGCAGTCCAGGGTACTCCTACAATGAGCAGTTCTTC.